The rows below give T cell receptor beta chains drawn from one sample of a study of blood T cells in healthy people across ages. TCRdb analysed the 5' RACE reads with MiXCR anew, one entry per CDR3 protein. The sample has about 1.4 million distinct CDR3 sequences; approximately 59% are singletons. Source material: blood. These receptors all come from a man younger than 35 in good health. Each CDR3 is given with its conserved first and last residue. Fields, in order: V gene, J gene, CDR3 length, D gene, clone size, CDR3 protein, CDR3 DNA. A D gene is named only where the DNA matches it firmly. Rows may omit the clone size; those that give it use once, few, many or a size class.

V: TRBV2
J: TRBJ2-2
length: 12
D: .
size: .
CDR3: CASRGVTGELFF
DNA: TGTGCCAGCAGGGGGGTCACCGGGGAGCTGTTTTTT

V: TRBV29-1
J: TRBJ2-7
length: 11
D: .
size: few
CDR3: CSALDGGEQYF
DNA: TGCAGCGCCCTTGACGGGGGCGAGCAGTACTTC

V: TRBV6-5
J: TRBJ2-3
length: 13
D: .
size: few
CDR3: CASSYVTADTQYF
DNA: TGTGCCAGCAGTTACGTAACAGCAGATACGCAGTATTTT

V: TRBV12-3/TRBV12-4
J: TRBJ1-1
length: 13
D: .
size: .
CDR3: CASRTPQGHDAFF
DNA: TGTGCCAGCAGAACCCCGCAGGGACATGACGCTTTCTTT

V: TRBV27
J: TRBJ2-1
length: 15
D: .
size: .
CDR3: CASRGRREAYNEQFF
DNA: TGTGCCAGCCGAGGGAGGAGGGAGGCCTACAATGAGCAGTTCTTC

V: TRBV20-1
J: TRBJ1-2
length: 15
D: TRBD1
size: .
CDR3: CSARPGQNSNYGYTF
DNA: TGCAGTGCTAGACCGGGACAGAATTCTAACTATGGCTACACCTTC

V: TRBV7-9
J: TRBJ2-1
length: 14
D: .
size: .
CDR3: CASSPEVLYNEQFF
DNA: TGTGCCAGCAGCCCAGAGGTTCTCTACAATGAGCAGTTCTTC

V: TRBV27
J: TRBJ2-4
length: 18
D: TRBD2
size: .
CDR3: CASSPQSSGAAAKNIQYF
DNA: TGTGCCAGCAGTCCACAATCTAGCGGGGCTGCAGCCAAAAACATTCAGTACTTC

V: TRBV7-2
J: TRBJ2-7
length: 13
D: .
size: .
CDR3: CASSLLVGYEQYF
DNA: TGTGCCAGCAGCTTACTAGTCGGGTACGAGCAGTACTTC

V: TRBV29-1
J: TRBJ2-3
length: 13
D: .
size: few
CDR3: CSALGQDTDTQYF
DNA: TGCAGCGCCCTGGGACAAGACACAGATACGCAGTATTTT

V: TRBV12-3/TRBV12-4
J: TRBJ1-2
length: 13
D: .
size: few
CDR3: CASTLGGHRGYTF
DNA: TGTGCCAGCACCCTAGGGGGACACCGGGGCTACACCTTC

V: TRBV10-3
J: TRBJ1-1
length: 14
D: .
size: .
CDR3: CAISEPGANTEAFF
DNA: TGTGCCATCAGTGAGCCGGGGGCGAACACTGAAGCTTTCTTT

V: TRBV6-1
J: TRBJ2-7
length: 12
D: .
size: .
CDR3: CASTFPEDEQYF
DNA: TGTGCCAGCACCTTCCCGGAGGACGAGCAGTACTTC

V: TRBV5-1
J: TRBJ2-5
length: 19
D: .
size: .
CDR3: CASSLAGNPGGAGEETQYF
DNA: TGCGCCAGCAGCTTGGCTGGGAATCCCGGGGGCGCGGGAGAAGAGACCCAGTACTTC

V: TRBV6-6
J: TRBJ1-6
length: 17
D: .
size: .
CDR3: CASNPEPGMSYNSPLHF
DNA: TGTGCCAGCAACCCGGAACCGGGGATGTCCTATAATTCACCCCTCCACTTT

V: TRBV10-3
J: TRBJ2-7
length: 15
D: .
size: .
CDR3: CAISEPSTGSYEQYF
DNA: TGTGCCATCAGTGAGCCGTCGACAGGTTCCTACGAGCAGTACTTC

V: TRBV16
J: TRBJ1-1
length: 17
D: TRBD1
size: .
CDR3: CASSRSRTGDLYTEAFF
DNA: TGTGCCAGCAGCCGGTCGAGGACAGGGGACTTGTACACTGAAGCTTTCTTT

V: TRBV12-3/TRBV12-4
J: TRBJ1-6
length: 13
D: .
size: .
CDR3: CASSFGSNSPLHF
DNA: TGTGCCAGCAGTTTTGGGTCAAATTCACCCCTCCACTTT

V: TRBV27
J: TRBJ1-5
length: 17
D: .
size: .
CDR3: CASSLTVRAGGVQPQHF
DNA: TGTGCCAGCAGTTTAACAGTTCGGGCAGGCGGCGTTCAGCCCCAGCATTTT

V: TRBV21-1
J: TRBJ1-2
length: 15
D: .
size: .
CDR3: CASSREGGLAYGYTF
DNA: TGTGCCAGCAGCAGAGAGGGAGGACTAGCCTATGGCTACACCTTC

V: TRBV20-1
J: TRBJ2-1
length: 14
D: TRBD2
size: few
CDR3: CSASIAGVLNEQFF
DNA: TGCAGTGCTAGTATAGCGGGGGTACTTAATGAGCAGTTCTTC

V: TRBV6-5
J: TRBJ2-5
length: 15
D: TRBD2
size: .
CDR3: CASSPGEGAGETQYF
DNA: TGTGCTAGCAGTCCTGGGGAGGGAGCGGGAGAGACCCAGTACTTC

V: TRBV9
J: TRBJ2-7
length: 15
D: TRBD1
size: .
CDR3: CASSGAGTAPYEQYF
DNA: TGTGCCAGCAGCGGGGCCGGGACAGCCCCCTACGAGCAGTACTTC

V: TRBV29-1
J: TRBJ2-1
length: 15
D: TRBD2
size: few
CDR3: CSVEVVAGGTNEQFF
DNA: TGCAGCGTTGAAGTAGTAGCGGGGGGGACGAATGAGCAGTTCTTC

V: TRBV7-2
J: TRBJ1-1
length: 13
D: .
size: .
CDR3: CASSRSLNTEAFF
DNA: TGTGCCAGCAGCCGGTCCCTGAACACTGAAGCTTTCTTT

V: TRBV12-3/TRBV12-4
J: TRBJ1-2
length: 14
D: TRBD1
size: .
CDR3: CASSLRTGVQGYTF
DNA: TGTGCCAGCAGCCTCCGGACAGGGGTCCAAGGCTACACCTTC

V: TRBV29-1
J: TRBJ2-1
length: 12
D: .
size: few
CDR3: CSVVGERNEQFF
DNA: TGCAGCGTTGTCGGCGAACGGAATGAGCAGTTCTTC

V: TRBV4-3
J: TRBJ2-3
length: 14
D: .
size: .
CDR3: CASSRAAWADTQYF
DNA: TGCGCCAGCAGCCGGGCCGCTTGGGCGGATACGCAGTATTTT

V: TRBV20-1
J: TRBJ2-7
length: 15
D: TRBD1
size: .
CDR3: CSASPGQGLSYEQYF
DNA: TGCAGTGCTAGTCCCGGACAGGGCCTTTCCTACGAGCAGTACTTC

V: TRBV7-9
J: TRBJ1-2
length: 13
D: .
size: many
CDR3: CASSRTPNYGYTF
DNA: TGTGCCAGCAGCCGGACACCTAACTATGGCTACACCTTC

V: TRBV20-1
J: TRBJ2-1
length: 13
D: .
size: few
CDR3: CSPQRPSNHEQFF
DNA: TGCAGTCCCCAACGACCCTCGAACCATGAGCAGTTCTTC

V: TRBV7-7
J: TRBJ2-1
length: 14
D: .
size: .
CDR3: CASSLGGAINEQFF
DNA: TGTGCTAGCAGTCTAGGGGGGGCAATCAATGAGCAGTTCTTC

V: TRBV6-5
J: TRBJ2-3
length: 13
D: .
size: .
CDR3: CASSTHSTDTQYF
DNA: TGTGCCAGCAGTACTCACAGCACAGATACGCAGTATTTT

V: TRBV7-2
J: TRBJ1-5
length: 14
D: .
size: .
CDR3: CASSQQRANQPQHF
DNA: TGTGCCAGCAGCCAACAGAGGGCGAATCAGCCCCAGCATTTT

V: TRBV20-1
J: TRBJ2-1
length: 15
D: TRBD2
size: .
CDR3: CSARPGTSDYNEQFF
DNA: TGCAGTGCTAGACCCGGGACTAGCGACTACAATGAGCAGTTCTTC

V: TRBV29-1
J: TRBJ2-5
length: 12
D: .
size: .
CDR3: CSAKRSRNEQYF
DNA: TGCAGCGCAAAGAGAAGCCGAAATGAGCAGTACTTC

V: TRBV12-3/TRBV12-4
J: TRBJ1-1
length: 13
D: .
size: .
CDR3: CASNHWMSSEAFF
DNA: TGTGCCAGCAACCACTGGATGAGTAGTGAAGCTTTCTTT

V: TRBV4-1
J: TRBJ2-7
length: 13
D: TRBD1
size: .
CDR3: CASSQRQGHEQYF
DNA: TGCGCCAGCAGCCAAAGACAGGGGCATGAGCAGTACTTC

V: TRBV10-3
J: TRBJ2-7
length: 13
D: .
size: .
CDR3: CATHQTAGYEQYF
DNA: TGTGCCACCCATCAGACAGCGGGCTACGAGCAGTACTTC

V: TRBV7-9
J: TRBJ2-7
length: 13
D: .
size: .
CDR3: CASSSEGRYEQYF
DNA: TGTGCCAGCAGCTCAGAGGGCCGCTACGAGCAGTACTTC

V: TRBV10-2
J: TRBJ2-7
length: 17
D: TRBD2
size: .
CDR3: CASSEWASGSSYNVQYF
DNA: TGCGCCAGCAGTGAGTGGGCTAGCGGGAGCTCCTACAATGTGCAGTACTTC

V: TRBV6-6
J: TRBJ2-1
length: 12
D: .
size: few
CDR3: CASSYIDNEQFF
DNA: TGTGCCAGCAGTTACATTGACAATGAGCAGTTCTTC

V: TRBV15
J: TRBJ2-5
length: 13
D: .
size: .
CDR3: CATSRALGNEQYF
DNA: TGTGCCACCAGCAGAGCCCTGGGAAATGAGCAGTACTTC